What follows describes a single T cell receptor (beta chain). Other nucleotide sequences from this sample produce the same CDR3. Method: immunoSEQ multiplex PCR; TCRdb's copy keeps in-frame clones and lacks some. The repertoire holds around 100,000 clones, with 92% as singletons. This sample was taken from a study of T cell changes during pregnancy in multiple sclerosis. This CDR3 is 12 amino acids long. The ends were cut back, 4 bases at V and 3 bases at J, with 9 bases in the middle. Germline V CDR1 and CDR2: SQVTM, ANQGSEA. The chain couples TRBV29-1 to TRBJ1-1; D call uncertain. This sequence was found in a female donor with multiple sclerosis, enrolled in a pregnancy study. This specimen consisted of peripheral blood, obtained after pregnancy. CDR3 nucleotides: TGCAGCGTTGGTCGGGGAGACACTGAAGCTTTCTTT. This gives the protein CSVGRGDTEAFF.